These 20 T cell receptor beta chains share one sample of origin, sequenced in a study of T cell responses to AZD1222 COVID-19 vaccine. TCRdb keeps only in-frame clones here, not all; method: immunoSEQ multiplex PCR. The sample shows over 70,000 clones, about 88% of them seen only once. Specimen: peripheral blood, collected 28 days after the second AZD1222 dose. The receptors shown here come from an adult who received the AZD1222 COVID-19 vaccine.

The genes are TRBV2 and TRBJ1-5; D gene unclear. With 6 bases removed from V and 0 bases from J, the gap between germline ends came to 9 bases. Germline V CDR1 and CDR2: SNHLY, FYNNEI. The CDR3 spans 14 residues. The DNA of the CDR3 is TGTGCCAGCAGATCCGGTCATAGCAATCAGCCCCAGCATTTT. It encodes CASRSGHSNQPQHF.

This clone was seen just once. This rearrangement joins TRBV2 to TRBJ2-3; the match to TRBD2 covers 12 bases. This CDR3 contains 15 residues. Unmatched junction bases numbered 5, after V lost 6 bases and J lost 4 bases. The germline V gene has CDR1 SNHLY and CDR2 FYNNEI. The DNA of the CDR3 is TGTGCCAGCAGGGCACTAGCGGGGGGTTCAGATACGCAGTATTTT. Translated, it gives CASRALAGGSDTQYF.

This chain connects TRBV6-2 or TRBV6-3 to TRBJ2-5; 8 positions match TRBD2. The trim removed 2 bases at V and 1 base at J, leaving 6 bases unmatched. CDR1 is MNHEY, CDR2 SVGEGT, per germline. There are 16 residues in the CDR3. The CDR3 sequence is CASSYPGGAFQETQYF. In DNA form, the CDR3 reads TGTGCCAGCAGTTACCCCGGGGGGGCCTTCCAAGAGACCCAGTACTTC.

The chain recombines TRBV11-3 with TRBJ1-1, with no clear D. Looked up from germline, CDR1 is SGHNT and CDR2 is YENEEA. Trimming removed 2 bases from V and 4 bases from J, with 17 bases in between. The CDR3 is made up of 16 amino acids. CDR3 amino acids: CASSLLGGGFVTEAFF. As DNA, the CDR3 is TGTGCCAGCAGCTTACTAGGAGGAGGGTTCGTCACTGAAGCTTTCTTT. The full variable domain, its missing parts supplied by reference TRBV11-3 and TRBJ1-1, is EAGVVQSPRYKIIEKKQPVAFWCNPISGHNTLYWYLQNLGQGPELLIRYENEEAVDDSQLPKDRFSAERLKGVDSTLKIQPAELGDSAVYLCASSLLGGGFVTEAFFGQGTRLTVV.

The chain carries TRBV7-3 and TRBJ2-6; D uncertain. The V gene's germline CDR1 is SGHTA and CDR2 FQGTGA. V was clipped by 5 bases and J by 2 bases, with 4 bases between them. The CDR3 consists of 13 residues. The CDR3 is CASSPTGANVLTF. CDR3 DNA: TGTGCCAGCAGCCCCACTGGGGCCAACGTCCTGACTTTC.

V and J are TRBV6-5 and TRBJ2-1; D call uncertain. V was clipped by 6 bases and J by 10 bases, with 13 bases between them. CDR3 length equals 12 residues. The germline V gene has CDR1 MNHEY and CDR2 SVGAGI. This CDR3 is CASSSEVPEQFF. For the CDR3, the DNA is TGTGCCAGCAGCTCCGAGGTGCCGGAGCAGTTCTTC.

The chain has TRBV2 and TRBJ2-2; 10 nucleotides match TRBD1. The CDR3 contains 16 residues. J was trimmed by 2 bases and V by 8 bases; bases with no gene match: 8. Germline values: CDR1 SNHLY, CDR2 FYNNEI. CDR3 bases: TGTGCCAGCCTCCGGGACAGGGGCCTCAACACCGGGGAGCTGTTTTTT. Translating gives CASLRDRGLNTGELFF.

The chain uses TRBV19 and TRBJ1-1; D remains ambiguous. Trimming left V 7 bases short and J 2 bases short, with 8 bases between. Per the germline V gene, CDR1 is LNHDA and CDR2 is SQIVND (reference sequence). The CDR3 covers 12 residues. CDR3 nucleotides: TGTGCCAGTAAGTGGGAAAACACTGAAGCTTTCTTT. Residues: CASKWENTEAFF.

This clone was seen only a few times. The chain combines TRBV29-1 with TRBJ2-2; 11 bases are shared with TRBD2. The germline V gene has CDR1 SQVTM and CDR2 ANQGSEA. V shed 7 bases and J 1 base; nucleotides not matched to a gene: 5. The CDR3 consists of 15 residues. The CDR3 sequence is CSALAGGQNTGELFF. As DNA, the CDR3 is TGCAGCGCTTTAGCGGGAGGGCAGAACACCGGGGAGCTGTTTTTT.

The gene calls are TRBV6-2 or TRBV6-3 and TRBJ1-2; D unclear. The germline V gene has CDR1 MNHEY and CDR2 SVGEGT. The CDR3 has 16 amino acids. Trimming removed 0 bases at V and 2 bases at J, with 13 bases between. DNA of the CDR3: TGTGCCAGCAGTTACTCGTGGAGTTCTCAAAACTATGGCTACACCTTC. This translates into CASSYSWSSQNYGYTF.

The chain carries TRBV5-1 and TRBJ2-4, with no clear D. This CDR3 has 16 residues. Trimming pared 0 bases from V and 1 base from J, leaving 11 bases between. Germline V lookup: CDR1 SGHRS, CDR2 YFSETQ. CDR3 sequence reads: CASSLALGPAKNIQYF. The DNA of the CDR3 is TGCGCCAGCAGCTTGGCCCTCGGGCCTGCCAAAAACATTCAGTACTTC.

The chain uses TRBV10-3 and TRBJ1-1; 7 positions agree with TRBD1. This CDR3 region has 16 residues. The V segment lost 6 bases and the J segment 5 bases; nucleotides outside the gene matches: 15. Germline values: CDR1 ENHRY, CDR2 SYGVKD. CDR3 loop: CAISNTLRGAGTEAFF. CDR3 coding DNA: TGTGCCATCAGCAATACCCTCAGGGGGGCCGGAACTGAAGCTTTCTTT.

CDR3 DNA: TGCGCCAGCAGCTTGGGTAGCGAAAACATTCAGTACTTC. It yields the protein CASSLGSENIQYF. The chain combines TRBV5-1 with TRBJ2-4; a possible D gene is TRBD2 (5 bases). Germline-derived CDR1 and CDR2 are SGHRS and YFSETQ. V lost 0 bases and J 5 bases, leaving 6 bases between the germline ends. The CDR3 sequence is 13 residues long.

This clone was counted once. The rearrangement uses TRBV28 and TRBJ1-5; 7 bases are a match to TRBD1. J gave up 5 bases and V 5 bases, and 12 bases lay outside the gene matches. From germline, CDR1 is MDHEN and CDR2 SYDVKM. The CDR3 is 16 amino acids. DNA for the CDR3: TGTGCCAGCAGTATACTACTGGGGGACAGCTATCAGCCCCAGCATTTT. Translation: CASSILLGDSYQPQHF.

The V gene is TRBV20-1, the J gene TRBJ2-4, with a tentative D call TRBD2 (6 bases). V gave up 3 bases and J gave up 4 bases, with 16 bases separating them. The CDR3 has 15 amino acids. CDR1 is DFQATT and CDR2 is SNEGSKA in the germline V gene (reference sequence). The CDR3 bases are TGCAGTGCTAGTTGGTATCGGGGGTCAAAAAACATTCAGTACTTC. It codes for CSASWYRGSKNIQYF.

This sequence joins TRBV3-1 (or the pseudogene TRBV3-2) and TRBJ2-7; the D call may be TRBD1 or TRBD2 (5 bases each). CDR1 is LGHDT and CDR2 is YNNKEL in the germline V gene (reference sequence). The CDR3 has 13 amino acids. Trimming shortened V by 4 bases and J by 3 bases, and 10 bases separated the two germline ends. This CDR3 reads CASSPTGGYEQYF. DNA for the CDR3: TGTGCCAGCAGCCCCACTGGGGGCTACGAGCAGTACTTC.

V gene TRBV9 combines with J gene TRBJ2-6; the D is unclear. V lost 4 bases and J 2 bases, leaving 10 bases between the germline ends. Germline V lookup: CDR1 SGDLS, CDR2 YYNGEE. CDR3 length equals 15 residues. The CDR3 sequence: CASSPRMAGANVLTF. As DNA, the CDR3 is TGTGCCAGCAGCCCCCGGATGGCTGGGGCCAACGTCCTGACTTTC.

This clone was found once. V gene TRBV6-1 combines with J gene TRBJ1-2; TRBD1 matches at 11 bases. After removal of 1 base from V and 7 bases from J, the junction contained 2 bases not matched to a gene. This CDR3 is built from 14 residues. The germline V gene encodes CDR1 MNHNS and CDR2 SASEGT. The CDR3 loop reads CASSEGTGGGGYTF. The CDR3 bases are TGTGCCAGCAGTGAAGGGACAGGGGGCGGTGGCTACACCTTC.

This chain connects TRBV6-4 to TRBJ1-6; unclear D gene. The CDR3 runs 14 residues. From germline, CDR1 is MRHNA and CDR2 SNTAGT. V lost 5 bases, J lost 5 bases, and 10 bases lay in between. CDR3: CASSLEGDNSPLHF. DNA of the CDR3: TGTGCCAGCAGTCTGGAGGGAGATAATTCACCCCTCCACTTT.

The gene calls are TRBV30 and TRBJ1-3, with 8 bases aligning to TRBD1. Per germline, CDR1 GTSNPN and CDR2 SVGIG (reference sequence). Losses at the gene ends were 4 bases for V and 4 bases for J; bases not matched to a gene: 3. This CDR3 is 13 amino acids long. In DNA form, the CDR3 reads TGTGCCTGGATTACAGGGGGGGGAAACACCATATATTTT. Amino acid sequence: CAWITGGGNTIYF.